The following is a T cell receptor beta chain sequence with its context. The sample belongs to a study of blood T cell repertoires in COVID-19. Across the whole study: Sites across the United States, Italy and Spain contributed samples from acute and convalescent COVID-19.

From germline, CDR1 is MDHEN and CDR2 SYDVKM. Trimming left V 6 bases short and J 7 bases short, with 19 bases between. The CDR3 has 15 residues. Authors' methods: Estimates of nucleated cell counts were drawn from the amplification of reference gene primers. The method was immunoSEQ multiplex PCR; TCRdb's version includes in-frame clones alone and lacks a portion of them. That table gives V, J and clone size, and the DNA gave D and trimming. The table shows roughly 380,000 clones, with over 75% occurring only once. Patients of the Seattle cohort, enrolled during active infection, were followed longitudinally.

What was sequenced was peripheral blood. The source is a woman in her forties with COVID-19, enrolled during active disease. V gene TRBV28 combines with J gene TRBJ2-1; perhaps TRBD2 as D (7 bases). CDR3 coding DNA: TGTGCCAGCAGCCGAGGGGGGGGACGAGGGAATGAGCAGTTCTTC. Its protein is CASSRGGGRGNEQFF.